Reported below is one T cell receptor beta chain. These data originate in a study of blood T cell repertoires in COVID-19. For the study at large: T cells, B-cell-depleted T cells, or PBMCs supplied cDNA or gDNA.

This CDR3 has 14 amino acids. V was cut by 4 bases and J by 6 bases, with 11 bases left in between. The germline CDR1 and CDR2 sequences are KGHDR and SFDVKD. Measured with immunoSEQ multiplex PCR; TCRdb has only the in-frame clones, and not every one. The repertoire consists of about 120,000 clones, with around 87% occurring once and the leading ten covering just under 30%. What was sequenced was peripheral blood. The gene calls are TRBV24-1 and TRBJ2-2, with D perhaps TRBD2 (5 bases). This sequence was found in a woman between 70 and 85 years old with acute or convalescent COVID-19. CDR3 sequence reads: CATSDPRGAGELFF. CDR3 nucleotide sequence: TGTGCCACCAGTGACCCCCGGGGAGCCGGGGAGCTGTTTTTT.